Described below is a single T cell receptor (beta chain) sequence and its context. Its antigen is not known. This sample stems from a study of PD-1 blockade in classical Hodgkin lymphoma. Study-level background: Patients were treated with nivolumab at 3 mg/kg, and this was given intravenously every 2 weeks. Study-level results: Partial responders and progressors had significantly lower baseline TCR diversity.

Clones were sequenced by immunoSEQ multiplex PCR, and TCRdb holds only the in-frame ones, with some missing. The sample holds around 20,000 clones; around 79% are singletons and the top ten take 15% to 20%. The V gene's germline CDR1 is LGHNA and CDR2 YSLEER. V gave up 0 bases and J gave up 3 bases; unmatched junction bases: 9. The CDR3 has 20 residues. In every patient, relapse followed autologous stem cell transplantation, while exposure to brentuximab vedotin differed. Best response was recorded as complete response, partial response or progressive disease. This receptor was taken from a human donor with classical Hodgkin lymphoma. The specimen was peripheral blood mononuclear cells (PBMCs), collected before the second cycle of nivolumab. The chain has TRBV4-3 and TRBJ2-3; 16 nucleotides agree with TRBD2. CDR3 coding DNA: TGCGCCAGCAGCCAAGATCATGGGAGGGGACTAGCGGGAGGGACAGATACGCAGTATTTT. This codes for CASSQDHGRGLAGGTDTQYF.